One T cell receptor (beta chain) is described in this entry. Germline V gene sequence: CDR1 MDHEN, CDR2 SYDVKM. V lost 5 bases and J 3 bases, leaving 8 bases between the germline ends. The CDR3 has 13 amino acids. These data belong to a study of blood T cell repertoires in COVID-19. Study at large: Samples of COVID-19 (acute and convalescent) were obtained from the United States, Italy and Spain. Sample material is recorded as cDNA or gDNA derived from T cells, B-cell-depleted T cells, or PBMCs.

In the study's own analysis: Counts of nucleated cells, estimated from reference gene primer amplification, were obtained. Generated by immunoSEQ multiplex PCR, the TCRdb table keeps only in-frame clones and is missing some. Clone size and V and J calls were adopted from that table, with D and trimming inferred from the DNA. Among about 250,000 clones, roughly 87% were seen once, and the ten largest hold approximately 3.3%. Sequenced: peripheral blood. The TCR originated in a man aged 18-30 years with active or convalescent COVID-19. This chain joins TRBV28 and TRBJ1-3; D ambiguous. CDR3 sequence (DNA): TGTGCCAGCAGTCCCCTAGGTGGAAACACCATATATTTT. It yields the protein CASSPLGGNTIYF. Variable domain in full (rest from reference TRBV28 and TRBJ1-3): DVKVTQSSRYLVKRTGEKVFLECVQDMDHENMFWYRQDPGLGLRLIYFSYDVKMKEKGDIPEGYSVSREKKERFSLILESASTNQTSMYLCASSPLGGNTIYFGEGSWLTVV.